Given below is one T cell receptor (beta chain) in context. This sample was included in a study of T cell repertoires in cytomegalovirus infection. TCRdb reprocessed the reads via MiXCR and lists one record per CDR3 protein. This sample has approximately 180,000 distinct CDR3 sequences, with about 21% found just once. Sequencing input: PBMCs. This TCR was sampled from a human donor in good health (CMV status not recorded). Some clones in this sample may be carry-over from other donors' samples.

The CDR3 coding sequence is TGCAGTGCTAGAGATCGGGAGGGTAGCGCCTACGAGCAGTACTTC. Its translation is CSARDREGSAYEQYF. This rearrangement joins TRBV20-1 to TRBJ2-7, with TRBD2 matching over 8 bases. The V gene's germline CDR1 is DFQATT and CDR2 SNEGSKA (reference sequence). V trimming: 0 bases; J trimming: 2 bases; junction bases outside the gene matches: 6. The CDR3 is made up of 15 amino acids.